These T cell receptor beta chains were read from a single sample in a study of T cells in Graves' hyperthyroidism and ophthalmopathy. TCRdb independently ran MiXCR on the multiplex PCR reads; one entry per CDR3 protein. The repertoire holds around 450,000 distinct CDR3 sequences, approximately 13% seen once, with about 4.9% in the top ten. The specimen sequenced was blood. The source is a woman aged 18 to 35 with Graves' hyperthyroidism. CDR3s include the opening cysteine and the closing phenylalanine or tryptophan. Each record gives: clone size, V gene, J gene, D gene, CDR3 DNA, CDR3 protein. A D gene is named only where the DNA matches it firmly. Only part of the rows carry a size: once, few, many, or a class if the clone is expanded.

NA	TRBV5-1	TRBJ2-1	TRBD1	TGCGCCAGCAGCTTGACAGGGGTATTGCAGTTCTTC	CASSLTGVLQFF
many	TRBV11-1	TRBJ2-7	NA	TGTGCCAGCAGCTTCCTAGCATCATCCGAGCAGTACTTC	CASSFLASSEQYF
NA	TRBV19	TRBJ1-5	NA	TGTGCAGCAAGCAGGGAATATAGCAATCAGCCCCAGCATTTT	CAASREYSNQPQHF
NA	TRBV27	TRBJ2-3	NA	TGTGCCAGCAGTCCCCCCTCCCTGGAGGCGCAGTATTTT	CASSPPSLEAQYF
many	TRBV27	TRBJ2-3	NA	TGTGCCAGCAGTTCCCCCGTCTGGGGCGGGAACCCATACACAGATACGCAGTATTTT	CASSSPVWGGNPYTDTQYF
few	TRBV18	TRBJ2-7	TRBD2	TGTGCCAGCTCATTGGTAGCGGGAGTTGAGCAGTACTTC	CASSLVAGVEQYF
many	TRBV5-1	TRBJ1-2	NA	TGCGCCAGCAGCTTCGGGCAAGGTGATGGCTACACCTTC	CASSFGQGDGYTF
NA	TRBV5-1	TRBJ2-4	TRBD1	TGCGCCAGCAGCTTGGAGGGGGCGGTAGCCAAAAACATTCAGTACTTC	CASSLEGAVAKNIQYF
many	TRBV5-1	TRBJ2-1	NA	TGCGCCAGCAGCTTGAACCATCGGGAGCAGTTCTTC	CASSLNHREQFF
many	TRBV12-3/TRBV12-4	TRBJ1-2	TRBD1	TGTGCCAGCAGGTCTACAGGGGGCGCCTCATCTCAAGGCTACACCTTC	CASRSTGGASSQGYTF
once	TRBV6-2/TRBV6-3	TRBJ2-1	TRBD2	TGTGCCAGCAGTTACTCAGGGGGACTAGCGGGAGGGGGGAATGAGCAGTTCTTC	CASSYSGGLAGGGNEQFF
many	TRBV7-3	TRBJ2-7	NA	TGTGCCAGCAGCGGAGGGGGTTCGGGCTACGAGCAGTACTTC	CASSGGGSGYEQYF
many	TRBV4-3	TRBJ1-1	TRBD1	TGCGCCAGCAGCCGAGCGACAGGGGGGGGAGCTTTCTTT	CASSRATGGGAFF
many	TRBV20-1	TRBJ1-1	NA	TGCAGTGCTGGGGGGGTGAACACTGAAGCTTTCTTT	CSAGGVNTEAFF
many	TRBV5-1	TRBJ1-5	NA	TGCGCCAGCAGCTTGACCGGGGTTAGCAATCAGCCCCAGCATTTT	CASSLTGVSNQPQHF
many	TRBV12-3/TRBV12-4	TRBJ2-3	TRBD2	TGTGCCAGCAGGCGGACTAGCCTTGAGGGAGATACGCAGTATTTT	CASRRTSLEGDTQYF